This T cell receptor beta chain is drawn from a study of shared clonotypes between healthy human individuals. Data came from immunoSEQ multiplex PCR; TCRdb stores just in-frame clones and leaves some out. The sample carries about 1.1 million clones, roughly 74% recorded once. The V gene lost 4 bases and the J gene lost 6 bases, with 13 bases spanning the gap. This CDR3 region has 13 residues. Germline CDR1 SGHRS, CDR2 YFSETQ. The rearrangement uses TRBV5-1 and TRBJ1-1, with D possibly matching TRBD1 (5 bases). The sequence came from a man between 18 and 29 years old in good health. Some clones in this sample may be carry-over from other donors' samples. Sequencing input: memory CD4+ T cells from PBMCs. Subset denoted: CD45RA-negative fraction. The CDR3 DNA sequence: TGCGCCAGCAGCGAGGTCCGGGGCTCTGAAGCTTTCTTT. As protein: CASSEVRGSEAFF.